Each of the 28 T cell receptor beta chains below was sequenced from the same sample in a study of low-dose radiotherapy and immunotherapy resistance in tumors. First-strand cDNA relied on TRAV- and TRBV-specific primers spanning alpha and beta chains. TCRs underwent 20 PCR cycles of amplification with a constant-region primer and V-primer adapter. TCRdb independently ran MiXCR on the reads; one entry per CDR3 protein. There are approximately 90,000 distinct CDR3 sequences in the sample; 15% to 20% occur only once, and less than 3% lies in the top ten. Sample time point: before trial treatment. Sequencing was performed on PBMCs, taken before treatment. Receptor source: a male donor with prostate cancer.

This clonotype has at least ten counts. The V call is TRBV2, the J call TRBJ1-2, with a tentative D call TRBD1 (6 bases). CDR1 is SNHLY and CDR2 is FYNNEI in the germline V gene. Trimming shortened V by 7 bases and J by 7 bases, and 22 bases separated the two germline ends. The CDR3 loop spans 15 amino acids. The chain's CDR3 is CASNQDRDISRGYTF. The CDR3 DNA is TGTGCCAGCAATCAAGACCGGGACATATCTCGTGGCTACACCTTC.

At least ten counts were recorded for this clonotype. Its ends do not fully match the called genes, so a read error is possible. The CDR3 nucleotides are TGTGCCAGCAGTGAAGCCGGGACAGGTACGCAGTATTTT. It translates to CASSEAGTGTQYF. The rearrangement uses TRBV2 and TRBJ2-3; 8 positions match TRBD1. The CDR3 is 13 residues long. Germline-derived CDR1 and CDR2 are SNHLY and FYNNEI.

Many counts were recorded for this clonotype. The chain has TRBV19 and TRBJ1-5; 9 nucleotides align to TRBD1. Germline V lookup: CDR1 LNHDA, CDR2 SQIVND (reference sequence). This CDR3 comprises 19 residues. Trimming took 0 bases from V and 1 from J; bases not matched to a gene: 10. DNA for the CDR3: TGTGCCAGTAGTATAGAGGGGACAGGGTTTTCAGGGAGCAATCAGCCCCAGCATTTT. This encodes CASSIEGTGFSGSNQPQHF. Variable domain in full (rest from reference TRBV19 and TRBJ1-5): DGGITQSPKYLFRKEGQNVTLSCEQNLNHDAMYWYRQDPGQGLRLIYYSQIVNDFQKGDIAEGYSVSREKKESFPLTVTSAQKNPTAFYLCASSIEGTGFSGSNQPQHFGDGTRLSIL.

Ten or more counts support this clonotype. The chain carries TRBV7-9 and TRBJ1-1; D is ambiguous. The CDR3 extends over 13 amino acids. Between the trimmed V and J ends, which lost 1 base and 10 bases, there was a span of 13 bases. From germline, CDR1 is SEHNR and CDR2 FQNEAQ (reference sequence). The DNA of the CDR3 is TGTGCCAGCAGCTTAGTAGATCTTAACCGAGCTTTCTTT. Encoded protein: CASSLVDLNRAFF.

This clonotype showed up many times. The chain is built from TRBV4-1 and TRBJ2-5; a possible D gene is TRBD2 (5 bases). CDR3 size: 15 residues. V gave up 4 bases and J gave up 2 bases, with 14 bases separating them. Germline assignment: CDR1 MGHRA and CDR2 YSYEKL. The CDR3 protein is CASSPDLLRQETQYF. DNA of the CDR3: TGCGCCAGCAGCCCGGACTTACTGCGTCAAGAGACCCAGTACTTC.

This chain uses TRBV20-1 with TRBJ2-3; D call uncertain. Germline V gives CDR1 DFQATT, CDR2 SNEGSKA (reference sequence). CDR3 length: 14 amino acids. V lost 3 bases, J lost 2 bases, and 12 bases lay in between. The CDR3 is CSASVGGITDTQYF. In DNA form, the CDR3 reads TGCAGTGCTAGCGTCGGCGGAATCACAGATACGCAGTATTTT.

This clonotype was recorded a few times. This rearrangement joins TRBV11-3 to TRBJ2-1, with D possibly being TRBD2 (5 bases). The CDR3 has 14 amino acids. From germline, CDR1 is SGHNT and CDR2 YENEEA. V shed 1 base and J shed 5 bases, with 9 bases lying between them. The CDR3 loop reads CASSLVGVHNEQFF. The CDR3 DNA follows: TGTGCCAGCAGCTTAGTCGGGGTACACAATGAGCAGTTCTTC.

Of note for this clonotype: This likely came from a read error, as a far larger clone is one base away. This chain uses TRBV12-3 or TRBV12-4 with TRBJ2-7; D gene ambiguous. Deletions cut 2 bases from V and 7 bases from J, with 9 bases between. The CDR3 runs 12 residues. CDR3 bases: TGTGCCAGCAGTTTAACCGAAGGTGAGCAGTACTTC. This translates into CASSLTEGEQYF.

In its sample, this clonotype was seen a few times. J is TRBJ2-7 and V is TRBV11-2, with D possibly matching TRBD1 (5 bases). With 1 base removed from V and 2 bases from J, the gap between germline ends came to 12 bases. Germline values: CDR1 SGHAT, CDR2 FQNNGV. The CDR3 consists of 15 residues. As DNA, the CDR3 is TGTGCCAGCAGCTTAGGGACACCCAATACCTACGAGCAGTACTTC. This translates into CASSLGTPNTYEQYF.

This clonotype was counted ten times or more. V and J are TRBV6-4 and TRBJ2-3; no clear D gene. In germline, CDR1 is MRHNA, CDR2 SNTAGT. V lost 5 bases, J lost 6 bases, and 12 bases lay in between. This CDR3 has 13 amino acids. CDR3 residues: CASSPSGLDTQYF. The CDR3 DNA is TGTGCCAGCAGTCCGTCCGGGCTCGATACGCAGTATTTT.

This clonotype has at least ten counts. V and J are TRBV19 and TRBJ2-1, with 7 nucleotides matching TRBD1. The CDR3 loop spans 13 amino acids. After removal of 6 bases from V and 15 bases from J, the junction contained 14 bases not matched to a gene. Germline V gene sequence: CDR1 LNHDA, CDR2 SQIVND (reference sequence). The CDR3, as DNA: TGTGCCAGTAGCTCTACAGGGGCCCAGAGGCGGTTCTTC. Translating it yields CASSSTGAQRRFF. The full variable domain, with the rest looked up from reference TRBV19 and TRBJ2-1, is DGGITQSPKYLFRKEGQNVTLSCEQNLNHDAMYWYRQDPGQGLRLIYYSQIVNDFQKGDIAEGYSVSREKKESFPLTVTSAQKNPTAFYLCASSSTGAQRRFFGPGTRLTVL.

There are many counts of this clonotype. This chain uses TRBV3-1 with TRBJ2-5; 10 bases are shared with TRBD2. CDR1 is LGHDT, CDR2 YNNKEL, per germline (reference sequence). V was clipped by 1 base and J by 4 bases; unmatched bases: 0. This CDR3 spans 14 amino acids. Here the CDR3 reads CASSQGTSGETQYF. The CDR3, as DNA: TGTGCCAGCAGCCAAGGGACTAGCGGAGAGACCCAGTACTTC.

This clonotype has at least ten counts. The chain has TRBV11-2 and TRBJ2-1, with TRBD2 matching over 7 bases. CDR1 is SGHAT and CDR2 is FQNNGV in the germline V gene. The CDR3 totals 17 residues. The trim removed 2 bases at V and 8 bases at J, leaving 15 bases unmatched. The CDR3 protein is CASSLRRGNSHQDEQFF. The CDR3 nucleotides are TGTGCCAGCAGCTTAAGGCGGGGGAATAGCCATCAAGATGAGCAGTTCTTC.

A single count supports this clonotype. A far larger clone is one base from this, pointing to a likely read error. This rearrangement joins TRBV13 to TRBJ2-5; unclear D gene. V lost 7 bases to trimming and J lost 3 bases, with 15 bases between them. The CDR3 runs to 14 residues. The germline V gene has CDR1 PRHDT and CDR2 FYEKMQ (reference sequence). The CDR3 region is CASTWSGGEETQYF. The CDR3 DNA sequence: TGTGCCAGCACCTGGTCGGGCGGTGAAGAGACCCAGTACTTC.

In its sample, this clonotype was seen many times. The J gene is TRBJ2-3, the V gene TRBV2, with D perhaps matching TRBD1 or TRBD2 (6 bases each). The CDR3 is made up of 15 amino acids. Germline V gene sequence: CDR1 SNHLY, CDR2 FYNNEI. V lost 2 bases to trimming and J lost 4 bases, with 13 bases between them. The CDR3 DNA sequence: TGTGCCAGCAGTGAACGGGGGCGCGCGGCAGATACGCAGTATTTT. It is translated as CASSERGRAADTQYF.

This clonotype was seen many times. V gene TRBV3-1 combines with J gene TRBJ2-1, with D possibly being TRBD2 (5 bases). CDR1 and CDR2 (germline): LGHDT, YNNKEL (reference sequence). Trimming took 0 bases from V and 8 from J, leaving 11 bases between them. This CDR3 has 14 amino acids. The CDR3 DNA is TGTGCCAGCAGCCAAGACTGGGCCGGGGATGAGCAGTTCTTC. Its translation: CASSQDWAGDEQFF.

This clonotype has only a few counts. CDR3 protein: CSALGQGGGNTIYF. The CDR3 nucleotides are TGCAGTGCCCTGGGACAGGGGGGAGGAAACACCATATATTTT. This chain uses TRBV20-1 with TRBJ1-3; 11 nucleotides align to TRBD1. This CDR3 is 14 amino acids long. The V segment lost 6 bases and the J segment 4 bases; nucleotides outside the gene matches: 5. Per the germline V gene, CDR1 is DFQATT and CDR2 is SNEGSKA (reference sequence).

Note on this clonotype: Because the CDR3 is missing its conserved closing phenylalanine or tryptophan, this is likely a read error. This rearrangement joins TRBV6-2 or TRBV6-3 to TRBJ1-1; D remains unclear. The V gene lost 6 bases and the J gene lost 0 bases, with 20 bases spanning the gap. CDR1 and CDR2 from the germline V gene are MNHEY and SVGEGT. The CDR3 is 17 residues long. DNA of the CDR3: TGTGCCAGCAGCAAACCTCCTAGAGGGAGCCTGAACACTGAAGCTTTCTCT. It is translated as CASSKPPRGSLNTEAFS.

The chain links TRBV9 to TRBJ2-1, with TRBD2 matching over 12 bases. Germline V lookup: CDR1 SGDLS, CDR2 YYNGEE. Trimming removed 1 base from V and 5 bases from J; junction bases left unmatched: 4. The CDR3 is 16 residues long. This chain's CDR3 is CASSVSSGGADNEQFF. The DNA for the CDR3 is TGTGCCAGCAGCGTATCTAGCGGGGGGGCCGACAATGAGCAGTTCTTC.

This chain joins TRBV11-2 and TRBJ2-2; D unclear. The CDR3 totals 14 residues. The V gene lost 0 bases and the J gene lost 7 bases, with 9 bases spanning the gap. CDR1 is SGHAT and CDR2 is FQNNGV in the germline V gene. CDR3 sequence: CASSLDLGGGELFF. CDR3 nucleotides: TGTGCCAGCAGCTTAGATCTGGGTGGCGGGGAGCTGTTTTTT.

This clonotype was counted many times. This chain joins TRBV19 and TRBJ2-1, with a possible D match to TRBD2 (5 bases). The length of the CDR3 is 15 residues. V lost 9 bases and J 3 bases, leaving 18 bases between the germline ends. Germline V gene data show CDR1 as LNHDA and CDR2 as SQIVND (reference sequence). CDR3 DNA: TGTGCCAGCAAACAGCGAGCGGATCACTACAATGAGCAGTTCTTC. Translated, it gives CASKQRADHYNEQFF.

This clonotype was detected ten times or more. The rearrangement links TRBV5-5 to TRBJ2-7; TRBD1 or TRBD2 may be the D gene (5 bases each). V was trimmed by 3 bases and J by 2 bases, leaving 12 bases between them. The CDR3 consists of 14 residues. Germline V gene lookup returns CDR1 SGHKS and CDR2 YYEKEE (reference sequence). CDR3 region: CASSSSRDPYEQYF. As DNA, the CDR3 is TGTGCCAGCAGCTCCAGTAGGGACCCCTACGAGCAGTACTTC.

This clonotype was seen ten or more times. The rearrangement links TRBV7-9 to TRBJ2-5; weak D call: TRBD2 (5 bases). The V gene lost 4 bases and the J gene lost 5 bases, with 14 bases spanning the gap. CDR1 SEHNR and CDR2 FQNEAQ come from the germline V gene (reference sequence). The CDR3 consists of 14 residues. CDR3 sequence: CASSWLAVRETQYF. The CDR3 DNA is TGTGCCAGCAGCTGGCTAGCTGTCCGGGAGACCCAGTACTTC.

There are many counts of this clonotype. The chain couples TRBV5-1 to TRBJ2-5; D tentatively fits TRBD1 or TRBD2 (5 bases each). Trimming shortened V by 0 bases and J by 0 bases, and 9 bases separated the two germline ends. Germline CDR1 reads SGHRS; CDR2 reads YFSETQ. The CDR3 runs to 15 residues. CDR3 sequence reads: CASSLGGADQETQYF. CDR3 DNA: TGCGCCAGCAGCTTGGGAGGGGCAGACCAAGAGACCCAGTACTTC. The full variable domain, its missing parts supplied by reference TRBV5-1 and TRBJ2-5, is KAGVTQTPRYLIKTRGQQVTLSCSPISGHRSVSWYQQTPGQGLQFLFEYFSETQRNKGNFPGRFSGRQFSNSRSEMNVSTLELGDSALYLCASSLGGADQETQYFGPGTRLLVL.

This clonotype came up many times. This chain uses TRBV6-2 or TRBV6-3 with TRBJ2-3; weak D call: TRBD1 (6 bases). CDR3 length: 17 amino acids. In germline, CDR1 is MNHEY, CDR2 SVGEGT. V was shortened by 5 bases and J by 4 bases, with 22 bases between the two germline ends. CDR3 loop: CASSEFWREGGADTQYF. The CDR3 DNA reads TGTGCCAGCAGTGAGTTTTGGCGCGAAGGGGGTGCAGATACGCAGTATTTT.

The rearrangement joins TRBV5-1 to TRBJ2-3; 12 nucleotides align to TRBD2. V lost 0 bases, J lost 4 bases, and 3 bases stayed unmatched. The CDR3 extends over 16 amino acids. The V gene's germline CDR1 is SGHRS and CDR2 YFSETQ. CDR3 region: CASSLELAGGPDTQYF. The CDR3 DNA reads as TGCGCCAGCAGCTTGGAGCTAGCGGGGGGGCCAGATACGCAGTATTTT.

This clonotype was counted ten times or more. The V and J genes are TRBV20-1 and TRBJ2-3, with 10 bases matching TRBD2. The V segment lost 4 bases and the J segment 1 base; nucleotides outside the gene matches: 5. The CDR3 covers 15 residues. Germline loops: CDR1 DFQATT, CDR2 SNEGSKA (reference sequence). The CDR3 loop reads CSATLAGGRTDTQYF. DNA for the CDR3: TGCAGTGCTACCTTAGCGGGGGGTCGCACAGATACGCAGTATTTT.

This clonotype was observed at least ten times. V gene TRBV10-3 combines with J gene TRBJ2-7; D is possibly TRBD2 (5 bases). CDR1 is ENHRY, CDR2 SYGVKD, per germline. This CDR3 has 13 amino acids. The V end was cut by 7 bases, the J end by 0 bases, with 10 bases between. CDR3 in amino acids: CAIKAGSSYEQYF. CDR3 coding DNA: TGTGCCATCAAGGCGGGCAGCTCCTACGAGCAGTACTTC.